This paragraph covers one T cell receptor beta chain sequence. Its antigen target is currently unknown. No base-level quality is on record; no much larger clone is a single base apart. Healthy HIV-negative adults with no recently reported acute infections or vaccinations were included as donors. Only Caucasian adults living in Nashville, Tennessee, USA were represented among the donors. For unsorted samples, 100 million or so PBMCs were counted, and genomic DNA was extracted using the QIAamp DNA Blood Mini kit. Blood was collected by leukapheresis, and PBMCs were isolated by Ficoll-Histopaque density gradient centrifugation and then cryopreserved in liquid nitrogen vapor phase. These data belong to a study of shared clonotypes between healthy human individuals (dated by TCRdb to about 2020). Notes on the research overall: A couple of women and three men aged 18 to 49 years were included in the cohort. To estimate repertoire size and how much clonotypes are shared between individuals, the study performed deep sequencing of blood TCR repertoires from roughly five healthy adults. To increase sequencing depth and limit assay-specific biases, different laboratories used diverse techniques to prepare libraries and sequence TCR repertoires. Each donor's leukapheresis produced roughly between roughly 0.85 and 10 billion PBMCs. Broad study findings and their caveats: Because the study included a small number of donors, the genetic and exposure-history diversity represented was limited. Sampling was restricted to blood, and TCR repertoires in tissues likely differ from the TCR repertoires found in blood. Based on pairwise subsampling, the degree of clonotype sharing among donors was expected to be affected by sequencing depth.

Using the deep immunoSEQ assay, TCR CDR3 regions were amplified from genomic DNA by multiplex PCR. For each cell subset, the extracted genomic DNA was distributed evenly across all wells of several immunoSEQ 96-well plates, and each plate served as one replicate. For unsorted PBMC, each replicate PCR was loaded with about 300 ng genomic DNA, equivalent to tens of thousands of T cell genomes. Genomic DNA from unsorted PBMC was sequenced over ten immunoSEQ deep assay plates. Purified libraries were measured with a Qubit 3.0 fluorometer, size-checked on a Bioanalyzer 2100, and measured again with the KAPA Library Quantification kit. A separate single-read 150-cycle Illumina NextSeq 550 flow cell was used to sequence each immunoSEQ 96-well plate. As for the authors' bioinformatics: Because the immunoSEQ output included only junctional sequences and no quality scores, the filtering could not be the same as the filtering used for full-length reads. Sequences were annotated with PyIR, a Python wrapper for IgBLAST v1.9, using IMGT germline references to assign V/J genes and CDR3. Reads were filtered out if the reads had weak V/J assignments (E-value above 1e-6), no CDR3, stop codons, out-of-frame junctions, or ambiguous translated residues. V3J clonotypes were defined as sequences sharing the same inferred V gene, J gene, and CDR3 amino acid sequence. Percentage overlap between repertoires was calculated by dividing the number of shared unique clonotypes by the size of the smaller repertoire. RTK rarefaction, the Chao1 estimator, and Recon v2.1 estimates of unobserved clonotypes were used to assess repertoire richness. The table comes from immuneACCESS by way of TCRdb, which keeps in-frame sequences with V and J called. Part of the clones is missing from these tables; in studies checked, under half for an unresolved V gene and the rest for unknown reasons. Clone size and V and J calls were adopted from that table, with D and trimming inferred from the DNA. The sample data list about 470,000 clones, and about 85% of these were observed just once. The biggest ten clones account for less than 15% of the sample.

This receptor was identified in a middle-aged woman in good health. Some clones in this sample may be carry-over from other donors' samples. Specimen: PBMCs.

The CDR3 amino acid sequence is: CATTPGDRYQPQHF. The DNA sequence is as follows: TGTGCCACCACCCCCGGTGACAGGTATCAGCCCCAGCATTTT. This chain joins TRBV28 to TRBJ1-5; TRBD1 is a weak D gene call, 6 bases matching. CDR1 and CDR2 (MDHEN, SYDVKM) derive from the germline V gene. The CDR3 holds 14 amino acids from the cysteine to the phenylalanine. Left in the record is the CDR3 DNA by itself, 42 bases read in frame from the first base. V loses 10 bases, J loses 5 bases, and the germline ends lie 18 bases apart.